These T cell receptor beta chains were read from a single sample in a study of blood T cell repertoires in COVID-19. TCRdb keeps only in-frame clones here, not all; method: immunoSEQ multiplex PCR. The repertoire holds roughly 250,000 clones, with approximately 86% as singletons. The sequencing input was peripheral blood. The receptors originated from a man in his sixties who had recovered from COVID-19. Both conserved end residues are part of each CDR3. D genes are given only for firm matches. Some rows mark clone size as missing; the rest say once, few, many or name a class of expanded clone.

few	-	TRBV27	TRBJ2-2	TGTGCCAGCAGTTCTCGTAGTGGAGCGAACACCGGGGAGCTGTTTTTT	CASSSRSGANTGELFF
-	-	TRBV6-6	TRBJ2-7	TGTGCCCTGGGGGGGGGCTCTATCGGCGAGCAGTACTTC	CALGGGSIGEQYF
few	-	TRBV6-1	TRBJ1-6	TGTGCCAGCAGTGAAAGGCTGGACAGTTATTCACCCCTCCACTTT	CASSERLDSYSPLHF
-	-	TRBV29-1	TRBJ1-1	TGCAGCGTTGACAGGGGATCTGAAGCTTTCTTT	CSVDRGSEAFF
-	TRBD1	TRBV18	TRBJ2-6	TGTGCCAGCTCACCACGGGCCCCGACAGGGATGGCCAACGTCCTGACTTTC	CASSPRAPTGMANVLTF
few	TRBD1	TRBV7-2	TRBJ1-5	TGTGCCAGCAGCTCGGGACAGAAAGTAGGCAATCAGCCCCAGCATTTT	CASSSGQKVGNQPQHF
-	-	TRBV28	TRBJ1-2	TGTGCCAGCAGTTTTGGCCAGGTACAGGGAATTAACTATGGCTACACCTTC	CASSFGQVQGINYGYTF
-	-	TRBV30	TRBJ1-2	TGTGCCGGAAAGGCTAGGAGCTATGGCTACACCTTC	CAGKARSYGYTF
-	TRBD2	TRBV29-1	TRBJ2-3	TGCAGCGTTGGTAGCGGGGGAGGCACAGATACGCAGTATTTT	CSVGSGGGTDTQYF
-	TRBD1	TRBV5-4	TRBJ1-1	TGTGCCAGCAGATCTGACAGGGGGGAAGCTTTCTTT	CASRSDRGEAFF
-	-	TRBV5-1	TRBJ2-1	TGCGCCAGCAGCTTGGTGGGGGGGCCCAGCTCCTACAATGAGCAGTTCTTC	CASSLVGGPSSYNEQFF
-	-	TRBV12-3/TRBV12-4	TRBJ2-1	TGTGCCAGCAGTTTAGTTTCCCGCAATGAGCAGTTCTTC	CASSLVSRNEQFF
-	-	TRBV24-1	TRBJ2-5	TGTGCCACCAGTGAAAGTGGGACTCCCGTACAAGAGACCCAGTACTTC	CATSESGTPVQETQYF
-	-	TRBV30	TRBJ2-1	TGTGCCTGGAGTCTAGGGGGAATCAATGAGCAGTTCTTC	CAWSLGGINEQFF
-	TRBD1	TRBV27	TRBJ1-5	TGTGCCAGCAGTCATGGACAGGGGACTCAGCCCCAGCATTTT	CASSHGQGTQPQHF
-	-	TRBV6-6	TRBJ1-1	TGTGCCAGCATCGGGAACACTGAAGCTTTCTTT	CASIGNTEAFF
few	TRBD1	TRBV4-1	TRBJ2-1	TGCGCCAGCAGCCAAGGGGGACAGGGCTTGAGTGAGCAGTTCTTC	CASSQGGQGLSEQFF
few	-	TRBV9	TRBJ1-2	TGTGCCAGCAGCGTAGACGGTCCTAACTATGGCTACACCTTC	CASSVDGPNYGYTF
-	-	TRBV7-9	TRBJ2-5	TGTGCCAGCAGCGATAGCTGGGGGCTTGATGAGACCCAGTACTTC	CASSDSWGLDETQYF